These 18 T cell receptor beta chains came from one sample sequenced in a study of T cell responses to AZD1222 COVID-19 vaccine. The data were produced by immunoSEQ multiplex PCR, yet TCRdb's version contains in-frame clones alone and is incomplete. In the table there are about 170,000 clones, about nine tenths of which are singletons. The sequencing here drew on peripheral blood, taken on day 0 of AZD1222 vaccination. Receptor source: an adult in good health.

The chain uses TRBV11-1 and TRBJ1-1; a possible D gene is TRBD1 (5 bases). Germline assignment: CDR1 SGHAT and CDR2 FQDESV (reference sequence). With 5 bases removed from V and 8 bases from J, the gap between germline ends came to 12 bases. The CDR3 is 12 amino acids. CDR3 sequence reads: CASSLGLTEAFF. The DNA of the CDR3 is TGTGCCAGCAGCCTGGGACTTACCGAAGCTTTCTTT.

The chain joins TRBV5-4 to TRBJ2-1; D is ambiguous. Germline CDR1 SGHNT, CDR2 YYREEE (reference sequence). The CDR3 spans 16 residues. V lost 0 bases and J 3 bases, leaving 13 bases between the germline ends. In DNA, the CDR3 is TGTGCCAGCAGCTTGGACTTTAGTTCCAGCTACAATGAGCAGTTCTTC. This sequence encodes CASSLDFSSSYNEQFF.

The V gene is TRBV5-4, the J gene TRBJ1-6, with a possible D match to TRBD1 (5 bases). The V end was cut by 6 bases, the J end by 7 bases, with 11 bases between. Germline CDR1 reads SGHNT; CDR2 reads YYREEE (reference sequence). The CDR3 extends over 13 amino acids. The chain's CDR3 is CASNEGPNSPLHF. In DNA, the CDR3 is TGTGCCAGCAATGAGGGACCAAATTCACCCCTCCACTTT.

The chain carries TRBV28 and TRBJ1-2, with D maybe TRBD1 (5 bases). The length of the CDR3 is 14 residues. Looked up from germline, CDR1 is MDHEN and CDR2 is SYDVKM. With 1 base removed from V and 6 bases from J, the gap between germline ends came to 12 bases. In DNA form, the CDR3 reads TGTGCCAGCAGTTTATCCAGCCCAGGGAATGGCTACACCTTC. As protein: CASSLSSPGNGYTF.

This rearrangement joins TRBV2 to TRBJ1-4, with D possibly matching TRBD1 (6 bases). Germline values: CDR1 SNHLY, CDR2 FYNNEI. V lost 7 bases and J 8 bases, leaving 17 bases between the germline ends. The CDR3 extends over 14 amino acids. The chain's CDR3 is CASKPGLRGEKLFF. CDR3 in DNA: TGTGCCAGCAAGCCGGGACTTAGGGGGGAAAAACTGTTTTTT. Together with reference TRBV2 and TRBJ1-4, the CDR3 gives the full variable domain: EPEVTQTPSHQVTQMGQEVILRCVPISNHLYFYWYRQILGQKVEFLVSFYNNEISEKSEIFDDQFSVERPDGSNFTLKIRSTKLEDSAMYFCASKPGLRGEKLFFGSGTQLSVL.

This clone was counted once. This rearrangement joins TRBV2 to TRBJ2-1, with D hard to call. V shed 8 bases and J shed 9 bases, with 20 bases lying between them. The CDR3 has 14 residues. The germline V gene encodes CDR1 SNHLY and CDR2 FYNNEI. In DNA form, the CDR3 reads TGTGCCAGCCGCATAGCATCAAGCCAAGGTGAGCAGTTCTTC. It specifies CASRIASSQGEQFF.

This clone was observed a single time. The chain combines TRBV2 with TRBJ2-7; 13 bases map to TRBD2. The CDR3 contains 16 residues. CDR1 and CDR2 from the germline V gene are SNHLY and FYNNEI. Trimming took 6 bases from V and 7 from J; bases not matched to a gene: 12. DNA for the CDR3: TGTGCCAGCAGGCAAACTTGGACTAGCGGGGGATCTGAGCAGTACTTC. Amino acids: CASRQTWTSGGSEQYF.

CDR3 protein: CAWDFGARTGKDTEAFF. In DNA, the CDR3 is TGTGCCTGGGACTTCGGGGCCCGGACAGGGAAGGACACTGAAGCTTTCTTT. This chain links TRBV30 with TRBJ1-1; 8 bases match TRBD1. Germline V lookup: CDR1 GTSNPN, CDR2 SVGIG (reference sequence). V shed 5 bases and J 3 bases; nucleotides not matched to a gene: 17. The CDR3 loop spans 17 amino acids.

This chain links TRBV27 with TRBJ2-7; weak D call: TRBD1 (5 bases). The CDR3 length is 14 residues. Germline V CDR1 and CDR2: MNHEY, SMNVEV (reference sequence). The ends were cut back, 8 bases at V and 2 bases at J, with 16 bases in the middle. CDR3 in DNA: TGTGCCAGCGGAGAAAGACAGCCACCCTACGAGCAGTACTTC. It specifies CASGERQPPYEQYF.

This chain joins TRBV7-2 and TRBJ1-3; D is unresolved. The V end was cut by 1 base, the J end by 4 bases, with 11 bases between. The length of the CDR3 is 15 residues. Germline-derived CDR1 and CDR2 are SGHTA and FQGNSA. Here the CDR3 reads CASSLVVGRGNTIYF. The CDR3 DNA sequence: TGTGCCAGCAGCTTAGTAGTGGGGAGGGGAAACACCATATATTTT.

The J gene is TRBJ2-1, the V gene TRBV6-5; TRBD1 agrees at 8 bases. Germline CDR1 and CDR2: MNHEY and SVGAGI. The CDR3 spans 15 residues. With 6 bases clipped from V and 7 bases from J, the junction kept 11 bases outside the gene matches. CDR3 sequence: CASSRLQGVGNEQFF. The CDR3 nucleotides are TGTGCCAGCAGCCGCCTACAGGGGGTTGGGAATGAGCAGTTCTTC.

The V call is TRBV7-9, the J call TRBJ2-5; D uncertain. CDR1 is SEHNR and CDR2 is FQNEAQ in the germline V gene (reference sequence). V lost 3 bases and J lost 0, with 8 bases in between. The CDR3 sequence is 14 residues long. CDR3 loop: CASSFTGHQETQYF. The DNA of the CDR3 is TGTGCCAGCAGCTTCACCGGACACCAAGAGACCCAGTACTTC.

The chain recombines TRBV5-4 with TRBJ2-5, with D unclear. Germline V gene sequence: CDR1 SGHNT, CDR2 YYREEE (reference sequence). The CDR3 spans 13 residues. Trimming took 0 bases from V and 5 from J, leaving 8 bases between them. For the CDR3, the DNA is TGTGCCAGCAGCTTGGACCCCTCGGAGACCCAGTACTTC. Its protein product is CASSLDPSETQYF. The full variable domain, in which reference TRBV5-4 and TRBJ2-5 provide the parts outside the CDR3, is ETGVTQSPTHLIKTRGQQVTLRCSSQSGHNTVSWYQQALGQGPQFIFQYYREEENGRGNFPPRFSGLQFPNYSSELNVNALELDDSALYLCASSLDPSETQYFGPGTRLLVL.

The chain combines TRBV7-2 with TRBJ2-1; TRBD2 might be the D (5 bases). CDR3 length: 15 amino acids. V was pared by 5 bases and J by 0 bases, with 11 bases between. The germline CDR1 and CDR2 sequences are SGHTA and FQGNSA. CDR3 in DNA: TGTGCCAGCAGCACAACTAGGAGCTCCTACAATGAGCAGTTCTTC. Protein sequence: CASSTTRSSYNEQFF.

This chain connects TRBV6-1 to TRBJ2-3; TRBD2 matches at 13 bases. The CDR3 is made up of 17 amino acids. Germline-derived CDR1 and CDR2 are MNHNS and SASEGT. Trimming at V came to 1 base and at J to 3 bases, leaving 4 bases not matched to a gene. CDR3 DNA: TGTGCCAGCAGTGAAGGGACTAGCGGGGGAGTTACAGATACGCAGTATTTT. Translation gives CASSEGTSGGVTDTQYF.

The rearrangement joins TRBV7-3 to TRBJ1-5; D is uncertain. Germline V gives CDR1 SGHTA, CDR2 FQGTGA. Trimming stripped 5 bases from V and 1 base from J, with 30 bases between. This CDR3 has 21 residues. This CDR3 is CASSPGMGIRCGVGSNQPQHF. CDR3 nucleotides: TGTGCCAGCAGCCCCGGTATGGGTATCCGGTGCGGGGTAGGAAGCAATCAGCCCCAGCATTTT.

The genes are TRBV12-3 or TRBV12-4 and TRBJ1-4; D may be TRBD1 (5 bases). V was pared by 5 bases and J by 8 bases, with 12 bases between. This CDR3 comprises 13 residues. The DNA for the CDR3 is TGTGCCAGCAGTGGGGCAGGGCGGGAAAAACTGTTTTTT. It specifies CASSGAGREKLFF.

The DNA of the CDR3 is TGTGCCACCAGCCCGCGGCAGGGGGCGATCGGCTACACCTTC. Translated, it gives CATSPRQGAIGYTF. The V gene is TRBV15, the J gene TRBJ1-2; TRBD1 aligns across 8 bases. With V trimmed by 5 bases and J by 8 bases, 10 bases remained unmatched. CDR1 LNHNV and CDR2 YYDKDF come from the germline V gene (reference sequence). The CDR3 runs 14 residues.